Sequencing of this TCR beta chain was carried out in a study of regulatory T cells in long-lasting Graves disease. Study summary: A definition of persistent Graves' disease required over 5 years of antithyroid drugs plus positive TSH receptor antibodies. The study's findings and limits: Among the persistent patients, fewer than 3,000 public clonotypes were shared, more than the 966 shared among new patients.

Germline CDR1 reads KGHDR; CDR2 reads SFDVKD. Trimming removed 4 bases at V and 5 bases at J, with 17 bases between. The CDR3 contains 16 residues. Remarks on this clonotype: Its antigen remains unknown.

iRepertoire HTBI primers and Arm-PCR of CDR3 regions built TCR beta libraries. TCRdb recomputed calls from the multiplex PCR reads with MiXCR, one row per CDR3 protein. The sample holds fewer than 400,000 distinct CDR3 sequences, less than 25% seen once. The time point is: persistent/refractory GD, antithyroid drugs over 5 years with positive TRAb. From RNA extracted from PBMCs, the TCR library was made. The guidelines of the American Thyroid Association were the basis for diagnosing Graves' disease. The source is a female donor with Graves disease. This specimen was peripheral blood mononuclear cells (PBMCs), taken when the disease was refractory, from a patient treated with antithyroid drugs. This sequence joins TRBV24-1 and TRBJ1-5; D gene uncertain. CDR3 sequence (DNA): TGTGCCACCAGTGAAACCGGGAGCCCAGACTATCAGCCCCAGCATTTT. Its translation: CATSETGSPDYQPQHF.